The 23 T cell receptor beta chains given below trace back to one sample, sequenced in a study of OX40 agonist ivuxolimab in advanced cancers. To prepare the library, the immunoSEQ multiplex PCR assay was applied. Held by TCRdb, this immuneACCESS table contains in-frame sequences only and omits some clones. Under half of the omission traces to an unresolved V gene where checked; the cause of the rest is unknown. In this sample the table shows some 47,000 clones, 65% to 85% of which occur a single time. 6% to 7% of the sample rests with the top ten. The sample here was CD4+ or CD8+ T cells sorted from blood, taken in a trial of the OX40 agonist ivuxolimab. The source of these receptors is an adult with an advanced solid tumor such as melanoma, head and neck, liver or kidney cancer.

J is TRBJ1-2 and V is TRBV5-1; 7 nucleotides align to TRBD1. CDR3 length equals 14 residues. The trim removed 4 bases at V and 7 bases at J, leaving 10 bases unmatched. Germline CDR1 SGHRS, CDR2 YFSETQ. The CDR3 loop is CASSQRDSPIGYTF. The CDR3 coding sequence is TGCGCCAGCAGCCAGCGGGACAGCCCTATTGGCTACACCTTC.

In the case of this clone: The junction does not match germline at one end; this may be a read error. The genes are TRBV9 and TRBJ1-1, with D unresolved. The V gene's germline CDR1 is SGDLS and CDR2 YYNGEE. This CDR3 is built from 11 residues. CDR3: CASSGSSHWVF. The CDR3 coding sequence is TGTGCCAGCAGCGGTTCGTCCCATTGGGTCTTT.

The rearrangement uses TRBV28 and TRBJ1-1, with D uncertain. This CDR3 spans 11 amino acids. CDR1 is MDHEN, CDR2 SYDVKM, per germline. V lost 6 bases and J 7 bases, leaving 9 bases between the germline ends. CDR3 sequence: CASSVRGEAFF. The CDR3 DNA reads as TGTGCCAGCAGCGTCAGAGGTGAAGCTTTCTTT.

The gene calls are TRBV7-2 and TRBJ2-1, with no clear D. CDR3 size: 14 residues. Germline V gives CDR1 SGHTA, CDR2 FQGNSA. The V end lost 1 base, the J end lost 7 bases, and 11 bases lay between the germline ends. The CDR3 loop reads CASSLGQIINEQFF. The CDR3 DNA is TGTGCCAGCAGCTTAGGTCAGATAATAAATGAGCAGTTCTTC.

This clone was recorded a few times. V gene TRBV5-1 combines with J gene TRBJ1-1, with D possibly being TRBD1 (5 bases). Trimming left V 0 bases short and J 3 bases short, with 9 bases between. CDR1 is SGHRS, CDR2 YFSETQ, per germline. This CDR3 is 14 amino acids long. The CDR3 DNA reads TGCGCCAGCAGCTTGGATGGGGCAGACACTGAAGCTTTCTTT. Its translation: CASSLDGADTEAFF. Filled out from reference TRBV5-1 and TRBJ1-1, the complete variable domain reads KAGVTQTPRYLIKTRGQQVTLSCSPISGHRSVSWYQQTPGQGLQFLFEYFSETQRNKGNFPGRFSGRQFSNSRSEMNVSTLELGDSALYLCASSLDGADTEAFFGQGTRLTVV.

The rearrangement uses TRBV5-4 and TRBJ1-1, with D perhaps matching TRBD1 (5 bases). Germline V CDR1 and CDR2: SGHNT, YYREEE (reference sequence). The CDR3 has 13 amino acids. V was clipped by 2 bases and J by 1 base, with 6 bases between them. CDR3 amino acids: CASSFGQNTEAFF. DNA of the CDR3: TGTGCCAGCAGCTTTGGACAGAACACTGAAGCTTTCTTT.

This chain uses TRBV6-5 with TRBJ1-6; D remains ambiguous. Germline V gene sequence: CDR1 MNHEY, CDR2 SVGAGI. V gave up 6 bases and J gave up 5 bases, with 5 bases separating them. The CDR3 runs 12 residues. The CDR3 region is CASSNNNSPLHF. CDR3 DNA: TGTGCCAGCAGCAACAATAATTCACCCCTCCACTTT.

This clone was seen a few times. The chain is built from TRBV5-1 and TRBJ1-2; 9 bases align to TRBD1. The germline V gene encodes CDR1 SGHRS and CDR2 YFSETQ. V lost 0 bases, J lost 6 bases, and 0 bases stayed unmatched. The CDR3 is made up of 13 amino acids. The CDR3 loop is CASSLGTGDGYTF. For the CDR3, the DNA is TGCGCCAGCAGCTTGGGGACAGGGGATGGCTACACCTTC.

The J gene is TRBJ1-2, the V gene TRBV7-2, with D maybe TRBD1 (6 bases). This CDR3 contains 15 residues. Per the germline V gene, CDR1 is SGHTA and CDR2 is FQGNSA. V gave up 1 base and J gave up 6 bases, with 15 bases separating them. The CDR3 DNA reads TGTGCCAGCAGCTTAGTCTCGGGGGGCGCAGATGGCTACACCTTC. It is translated as CASSLVSGGADGYTF.

The V gene is TRBV19, the J gene TRBJ2-3, with 11 bases lining up with TRBD2. After removal of 4 bases from V and 4 bases from J, the junction contained 4 bases not matched to a gene. Germline loops: CDR1 LNHDA, CDR2 SQIVND (reference sequence). This CDR3 has 15 residues. The CDR3 coding sequence is TGTGCCAGTAGTACTCTAGCGGGAGGACCAGATACGCAGTATTTT. Translating gives CASSTLAGGPDTQYF.

The chain recombines TRBV10-3 with TRBJ2-3, with D possibly called TRBD1 or TRBD2 (5 bases each). Germline CDR1 and CDR2: ENHRY and SYGVKD. V dropped 8 bases and J dropped 4 bases, with 13 bases sitting between them. The CDR3 extends over 13 amino acids. In DNA form, the CDR3 reads TGTGCCATCTTAGGGGAGCTGGCAGATACGCAGTATTTT. Its translation: CAILGELADTQYF.

The genes are TRBV18 and TRBJ1-2; D is perhaps TRBD1 (6 bases). Germline lookup yields CDR1 KGHSH and CDR2 LQKENI. Trimming pared 2 bases from V and 6 bases from J, leaving 10 bases between. The CDR3 runs 13 residues. CDR3 sequence reads: CASSPGQPNGYTF. For the CDR3, the DNA is TGTGCCAGCTCACCAGGACAGCCGAATGGCTACACCTTC. Full variable domain (remainder filled in from reference TRBV18 and TRBJ1-2): NAGVMQNPRHLVRRRGQEARLRCSPMKGHSHVYWYRQLPEEGLKFMVYLQKENIIDESGMPKERFSAEFPKEGPSILRIQQVVRGDSAAYFCASSPGQPNGYTFGSGTRLTVV.

The V gene is TRBV27, the J gene TRBJ2-7; 11 bases line up with TRBD1. Germline CDR1 is MNHEY and CDR2 is SMNVEV (reference sequence). Trimming took 5 bases from V and 3 from J; bases not matched to a gene: 3. CDR3 length: 14 residues. The CDR3 sequence: CASSSGTGGYEQYF. The CDR3 DNA sequence: TGTGCCAGCAGTAGCGGGACAGGGGGCTACGAGCAGTACTTC.

The rearrangement uses TRBV30 and TRBJ2-2; 7 nucleotides match TRBD2. The CDR3 has 14 amino acids. The V gene end was trimmed by 0 bases and the J gene end by 5 bases; junction bases not matched to a gene: 3. CDR1 is GTSNPN, CDR2 SVGIG, per germline (reference sequence). CDR3 amino acids: CAWSVGLVTGELFF. CDR3 nucleotide sequence: TGTGCCTGGAGTGTCGGACTAGTTACCGGGGAGCTGTTTTTT.

CDR3 nucleotide sequence: TGTGCCAGCAGCCAGGGTGGGGAGACCCAGTACTTC. Its protein product is CASSQGGETQYF. The chain combines TRBV2 with TRBJ2-5; TRBD1 is a possible D gene (5 bases). V was pared by 6 bases and J by 5 bases, with 10 bases between. The germline V gene encodes CDR1 SNHLY and CDR2 FYNNEI. The CDR3 totals 12 residues.

The chain joins TRBV30 to TRBJ2-5; D may be TRBD2 (7 bases). The CDR3 is 14 residues long. The V end was cut by 2 bases, the J end by 4 bases, with 14 bases between. Germline assignment: CDR1 GTSNPN and CDR2 SVGIG (reference sequence). CDR3 region: CAWSRGGQIETQYF. CDR3 DNA sequence: TGTGCCTGGAGTAGGGGGGGCCAGATAGAGACCCAGTACTTC.

The table lists this clone with a few counts. The gene calls are TRBV19 and TRBJ1-2, with a tentative D call TRBD1 (5 bases). Germline V gene data show CDR1 as LNHDA and CDR2 as SQIVND (reference sequence). Between the trimmed V and J ends, which lost 6 bases and 5 bases, there was a span of 16 bases. The CDR3 is 14 residues long. Here the CDR3 DNA reads TGTGCCAGTAGCACACCCGGGACTGCGTATGGCTACACCTTC. It translates to CASSTPGTAYGYTF.

This clone was counted a few times. The CDR3 sequence: CARSPRLSSDTQYF. The CDR3, as DNA: TGTGCCAGATCCCCTCGTCTTAGTTCTGATACGCAGTATTTT. This sequence joins TRBV2 and TRBJ2-3; D not certain. CDR3 length equals 14 residues. Trimming took off 9 bases at V and 6 bases at J, with 19 bases between the two ends. Germline lookup yields CDR1 SNHLY and CDR2 FYNNEI.

This chain uses TRBV10-2 with TRBJ1-1; unclear D gene. Trimming took off 1 base at V and 6 bases at J, with 9 bases between the two ends. Germline V gene lookup returns CDR1 WSHSY and CDR2 SAAADI. The CDR3 runs to 13 residues. The CDR3 region has the DNA TGCGCCAGCAGTGAGTATGCAAGGGCTGAAGCTTTCTTT. It yields the protein CASSEYARAEAFF.

The chain combines TRBV9 with TRBJ1-3; D call uncertain. From germline, CDR1 is SGDLS and CDR2 YYNGEE. The CDR3 extends over 15 amino acids. V lost 3 bases and J 0 bases, leaving 10 bases between the germline ends. The DNA for the CDR3 is TGTGCCAGCAGCGAGAACATAGGCTCTGGAAACACCATATATTTT. Encoded protein: CASSENIGSGNTIYF.

The genes are TRBV12-5 and TRBJ2-5, with D perhaps TRBD2 (6 bases). V was cut by 6 bases and J by 4 bases, with 12 bases left in between. Germline CDR1 reads LGHNT; CDR2 reads FRNRAP. This CDR3 contains 13 residues. The CDR3 nucleotides are TGTGCTAGTGGCTACCTGGAGGGAGAGACCCAGTACTTC. Protein sequence: CASGYLEGETQYF. Filled out from reference TRBV12-5 and TRBJ2-5, the complete variable domain reads DARVTQTPRHKVTEMGQEVTMRCQPILGHNTVFWYRQTMMQGLELLAYFRNRAPLDDSGMPKDRFSAEMPDATLATLKIQPSEPRDSAVYFCASGYLEGETQYFGPGTRLLVL.

The V call is TRBV5-6, the J call TRBJ2-1; D gene ambiguous. Trimming took 0 bases from V and 0 from J, leaving 4 bases between them. Germline loops: CDR1 SGHDT, CDR2 YYEEEE. The CDR3 is 14 residues long. The CDR3 here is CASSLAGSYNEQFF. For the CDR3, the DNA is TGTGCCAGCAGCTTGGCCGGCTCCTACAATGAGCAGTTCTTC.

The chain combines TRBV5-1 with TRBJ2-5; 8 nucleotides line up with TRBD2. Matching the DNA end better, TRBJ2-7 makes the J call doubtful. The V gene's germline CDR1 is SGHRS and CDR2 YFSETQ. The CDR3 has 16 amino acids. CDR3 region: CASSLAGREVGYEQYF. The DNA of the CDR3 is TGCGCCAGCAGCTTGGCCGGGCGGGAGGTTGGATACGAGCAGTACTTC.